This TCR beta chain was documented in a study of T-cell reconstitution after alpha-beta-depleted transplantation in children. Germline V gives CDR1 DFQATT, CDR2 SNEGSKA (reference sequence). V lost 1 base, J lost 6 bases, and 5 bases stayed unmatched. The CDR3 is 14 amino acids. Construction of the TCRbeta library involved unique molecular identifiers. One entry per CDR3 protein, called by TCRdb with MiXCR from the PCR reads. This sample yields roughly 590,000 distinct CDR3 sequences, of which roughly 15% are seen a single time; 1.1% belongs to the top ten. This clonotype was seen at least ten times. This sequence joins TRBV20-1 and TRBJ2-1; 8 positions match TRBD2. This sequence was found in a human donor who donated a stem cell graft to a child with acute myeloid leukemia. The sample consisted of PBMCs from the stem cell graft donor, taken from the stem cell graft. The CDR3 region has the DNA TGCAGTGCTAGAGCCTCGGGACTAGTCAATGAGCAGTTCTTC. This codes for CSARASGLVNEQFF.